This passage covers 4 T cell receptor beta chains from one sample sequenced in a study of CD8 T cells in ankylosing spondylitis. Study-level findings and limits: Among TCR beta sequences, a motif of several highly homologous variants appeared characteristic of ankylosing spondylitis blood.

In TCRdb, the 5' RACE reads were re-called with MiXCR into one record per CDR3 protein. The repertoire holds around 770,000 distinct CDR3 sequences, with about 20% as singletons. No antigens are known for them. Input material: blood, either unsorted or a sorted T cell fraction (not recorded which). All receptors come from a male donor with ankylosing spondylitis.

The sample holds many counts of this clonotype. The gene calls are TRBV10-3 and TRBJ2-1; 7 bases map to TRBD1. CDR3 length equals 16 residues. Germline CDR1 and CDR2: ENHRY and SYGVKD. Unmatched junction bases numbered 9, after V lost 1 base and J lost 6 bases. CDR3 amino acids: CAISEFRDRSGNEQFF. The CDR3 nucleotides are TGTGCCATCAGTGAGTTCCGGGACAGAAGTGGCAATGAGCAGTTCTTC.

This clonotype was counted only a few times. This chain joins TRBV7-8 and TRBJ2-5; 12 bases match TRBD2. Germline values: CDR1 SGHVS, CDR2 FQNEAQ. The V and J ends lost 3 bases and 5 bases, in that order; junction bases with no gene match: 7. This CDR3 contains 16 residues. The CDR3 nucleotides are TGTGCCAGCAGCTTTCCTAGCGGGGGGGCTCAGGAGACCCAGTACTTC. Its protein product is CASSFPSGGAQETQYF.

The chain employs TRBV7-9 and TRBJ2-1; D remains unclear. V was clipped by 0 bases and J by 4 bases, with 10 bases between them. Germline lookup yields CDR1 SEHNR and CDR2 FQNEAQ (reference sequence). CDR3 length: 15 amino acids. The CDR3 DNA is TGTGCCAGCAGCTTAGCAGGAGAACGGTACAATGAGCAGTTCTTC. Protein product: CASSLAGERYNEQFF.

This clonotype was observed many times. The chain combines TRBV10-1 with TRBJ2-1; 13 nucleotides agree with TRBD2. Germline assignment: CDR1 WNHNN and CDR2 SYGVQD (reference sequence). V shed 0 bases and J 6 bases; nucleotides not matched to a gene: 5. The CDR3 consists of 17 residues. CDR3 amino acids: CASSESTSGGASNEQFF. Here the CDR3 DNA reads TGCGCCAGCAGTGAGTCCACTAGCGGGGGGGCTTCCAATGAGCAGTTCTTC.